This T cell receptor (beta chain) is from a study of blood T cell repertoires in COVID-19. Profiling relied on immunoSEQ multiplex PCR, and the TCRdb table lists in-frame clones only, not all of them. The sample shows 130,000 to 150,000 clones, about four fifths of them seen only once. Trimming pared 1 base from V and 6 bases from J, leaving 10 bases between. The V gene's germline CDR1 is SGHAT and CDR2 FQNNGV. This CDR3 region has 14 residues. The V gene is TRBV11-2, the J gene TRBJ1-5, with D uncertain. The source material was peripheral blood. This TCR derives from a human donor in a cohort sampled during active COVID-19. This chain's CDR3 is CASSLGREVQPQHF. The DNA for the CDR3 is TGTGCCAGCAGCTTAGGGAGGGAGGTTCAGCCCCAGCATTTT.